One and the same sample provided the 11 T cell receptor beta chains below, sequenced in a study of T cell changes during pregnancy in multiple sclerosis. Generated by immunoSEQ multiplex PCR, the TCRdb table keeps only in-frame clones and is missing some. The sample contains 65,000 to 90,000 clones, approximately 89% of which appear only once. The sequences come from peripheral blood, collected in the first trimester of pregnancy. The receptors here all came from a female donor with multiple sclerosis, enrolled in a pregnancy study.

This chain uses TRBV9 with TRBJ2-1; tentative D call: TRBD2 (7 bases). The CDR3 contains 17 residues. Germline V gene sequence: CDR1 SGDLS, CDR2 YYNGEE. With 0 bases removed from V and 9 bases from J, the gap between germline ends came to 22 bases. In DNA form, the CDR3 reads TGTGCCAGCAGCGTAGAAGGAGGGGCTCGGAGGGGGGGTGAGCAGTTCTTC. It specifies CASSVEGGARRGGEQFF. Looking up the rest from reference TRBV9 and TRBJ2-1 gives the full variable domain: DSGVTQTPKHLITATGQRVTLRCSPRSGDLSVYWYQQSLDQGLQFLIQYYNGEERAKGNILERFSAQQFPDLHSELNLSSLELGDSALYFCASSVEGGARRGGEQFFGPGTRLTVL.

This chain connects TRBV27 to TRBJ2-7; unclear D gene. This CDR3 contains 15 residues. V was clipped by 0 bases and J by 2 bases, with 11 bases between them. Looked up from germline, CDR1 is MNHEY and CDR2 is SMNVEV (reference sequence). Here the CDR3 reads CASSLSAQTPYEQYF. The CDR3, as DNA: TGTGCCAGCAGTTTATCGGCACAGACACCCTACGAGCAGTACTTC.

This chain links TRBV27 with TRBJ1-5; 8 bases map to TRBD1. The CDR3 length is 18 residues. Germline V gives CDR1 MNHEY, CDR2 SMNVEV (reference sequence). The V segment lost 3 bases and the J segment 1 base; nucleotides outside the gene matches: 11. For the CDR3, the DNA is TGTGCCAGCAGTTTCTTGCCAGGGGGCAAGGCGAGCAATCAGCCCCAGCATTTT. Protein: CASSFLPGGKASNQPQHF.

In its sample, this clone was seen a few times. This chain uses TRBV5-6 with TRBJ1-2, with 7 bases identical to TRBD1. This CDR3 contains 14 residues. CDR1 is SGHDT and CDR2 is YYEEEE in the germline V gene. V dropped 2 bases and J dropped 7; count of bases not matched to a gene: 8. The CDR3 spells CASSFGTGAFGYTF. As DNA, the CDR3 is TGTGCCAGCAGCTTCGGCACAGGGGCGTTTGGCTACACCTTC.

The chain combines TRBV7-3 with TRBJ2-3; D may be TRBD2 (6 bases). Germline CDR1 is SGHTA and CDR2 is FQGTGA. The germline V and J ends were trimmed by 5 bases and 1 base, with 13 bases remaining between them. The CDR3 totals 15 residues. CDR3 DNA sequence: TGTGCCAGCAGCCCCCGCGGGGACGGCACAGATACGCAGTATTTT. Translating it yields CASSPRGDGTDTQYF.

The chain recombines TRBV7-9 with TRBJ1-2, with 9 positions matching TRBD1. The V gene's germline CDR1 is SEHNR and CDR2 FQNEAQ (reference sequence). V shed 2 bases and J 7 bases; nucleotides not matched to a gene: 5. The CDR3 contains 14 residues. CDR3 DNA: TGTGCCAGCAGCTTATCTGGGACAGGGTCTGGCTACACCTTC. This codes for CASSLSGTGSGYTF.

The chain links TRBV4-3 to TRBJ1-3; 7 bases are shared with TRBD1. Germline V gene sequence: CDR1 LGHNA, CDR2 YSLEER. The junction had 8 bases not matched to a gene; V was cut back by 4 bases and J by 2 bases. The CDR3 sequence is 16 residues long. The CDR3 DNA reads TGCGCCAGCAGCCCACGGGAGGGGGCTCCTGGAAACACCATATATTTT. Its translation is CASSPREGAPGNTIYF.

J is TRBJ2-3 and V is TRBV9, with TRBD2 matching 8 bases. Unmatched junction bases numbered 1, after V lost 0 bases and J lost 1 base. Germline loops: CDR1 SGDLS, CDR2 YYNGEE. The CDR3 is 15 residues long. CDR3 nucleotides: TGTGCCAGCAGCGTAGATAGCGGGGGCACAGATACGCAGTATTTT. Its translation is CASSVDSGGTDTQYF.

V usage is TRBV7-9 and J usage is TRBJ2-5, with a weak D call TRBD2 (6 bases). The CDR3 length is 14 residues. Germline loops: CDR1 SEHNR, CDR2 FQNEAQ (reference sequence). V lost 5 bases and J lost 7, with 17 bases in between. CDR3 region: CASSPAHGGRTQYF. The CDR3, as DNA: TGTGCCAGCAGCCCGGCGCACGGGGGTCGGACCCAGTACTTC.

V usage is TRBV30 and J usage is TRBJ1-1; tentative D call: TRBD1 (6 bases). This CDR3 region has 15 residues. Looked up from germline, CDR1 is GTSNPN and CDR2 is SVGIG (reference sequence). Trimming left V 3 bases short and J 2 bases short, with 16 bases between. The CDR3 nucleotides are TGTGCCTGGAGGATGACGGGACACAGCAACACTGAAGCTTTCTTT. Protein: CAWRMTGHSNTEAFF.

The chain has TRBV7-2 and TRBJ1-2; no reliable D call. Germline CDR1 and CDR2: SGHTA and FQGNSA. The CDR3 loop spans 13 amino acids. The ends were cut back, 5 bases at V and 5 bases at J, with 12 bases in the middle. In nucleotides, the CDR3 is TGTGCCAGCAGCCAATCACAGTTTTATGGCTACACCTTC. Its translation: CASSQSQFYGYTF.